What follows is one T cell receptor (beta chain) and its context. Its antigen is undetermined. This sample stems from a study of early T cells in non-severe SARS-CoV-2 infection. In the library, individual cDNA molecules carried attached unique molecular identifiers. TCRdb redid the calling of the 5' RACE reads with MiXCR, one entry per CDR3 protein. The data show approximately 73,000 distinct CDR3 sequences, roughly 13% seen once. With V trimmed by 4 bases and J by 9 bases, 4 bases remained unmatched. Germline CDR1 SGHRS, CDR2 YFSETQ. The CDR3 sequence is 14 residues long. Findings and caveats of the study: VDJdb matching favored anti-spike CD8 responses, missing private and CD4 specificities.

The V call is TRBV5-1, the J call TRBJ1-6; TRBD1 agrees at 10 bases. The sequenced sample was whole blood. The origin of this receptor is an adult who was a healthcare worker with PCR-confirmed SARS-CoV-2 infection or an uninfected control (not recorded which). The CDR3: CASSPWTGGSPLHF. For the CDR3, the DNA is TGCGCCAGCAGCCCGTGGACAGGGGGTTCACCCCTCCACTTT.